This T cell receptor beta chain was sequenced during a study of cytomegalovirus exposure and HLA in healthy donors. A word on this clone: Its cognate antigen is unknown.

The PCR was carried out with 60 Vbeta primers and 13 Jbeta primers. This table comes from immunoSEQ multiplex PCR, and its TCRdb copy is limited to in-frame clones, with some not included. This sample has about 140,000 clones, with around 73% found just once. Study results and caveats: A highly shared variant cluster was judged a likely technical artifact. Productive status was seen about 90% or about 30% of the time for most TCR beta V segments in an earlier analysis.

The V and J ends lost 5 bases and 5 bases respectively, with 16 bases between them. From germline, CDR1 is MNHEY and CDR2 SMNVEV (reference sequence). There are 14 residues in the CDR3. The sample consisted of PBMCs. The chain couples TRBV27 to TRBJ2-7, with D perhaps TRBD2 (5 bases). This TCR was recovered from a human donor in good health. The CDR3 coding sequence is TGTGCCAGCAGTCCCTGGAGTTCCGGGGACGAGCAGTACTTC. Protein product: CASSPWSSGDEQYF.